This T cell receptor beta chain originates from a study of cytomegalovirus exposure and HLA in healthy donors. Background on the study: Around 78 million unique TCRs, all from HLA-typed donors, were included in an early release of the data.

On this clone itself: Its specificity is unknown.

V lost 0 bases to trimming and J lost 6 bases, with 6 bases between them. The V gene's germline CDR1 is ENHRY and CDR2 SYGVKD. The CDR3 runs to 13 residues. A multiplex PCR was run with 60 Vbeta primers and 13 Jbeta primers. Using immunoSEQ multiplex PCR, the repertoire was profiled, and TCRdb retains in-frame clones only, with some absent. This repertoire comprises tens of thousands of clones; its ten largest clones make up around 12%. Study-wide results and limits: Later on, a genetic analysis was performed. It linked a missense variant in DCLRE1C with V- and J-gene trimming of TCR beta.

Specimen: PBMCs. The chain is built from TRBV10-3 and TRBJ1-5; the D is unclear. The TCR originated in a woman aged 60-70 years in good health and CMV-seropositive. The CDR3 DNA is TGTGCCATCAGTGAGTCGCGTACTCAGCCCCAGCATTTT. Amino acid sequence: CAISESRTQPQHF.